The 14 T cell receptor beta chains below come from one sample, sequenced in a study of CD8+CD57+ T cells in acquired aplastic anemia. Investigators profiled TCR beta VDJ and CDR3 from genomic DNA template. Using its own MiXCR run on the reads, TCRdb lists one record per CDR3 protein. The table has some 200,000 distinct CDR3 sequences, more than 45% seen once. Patients who underwent sequencing had shown CD8+CD57+ cell expansion by flow cytometry. Material for sequencing was sorted CD4+, CD8+, or CD8+CD57+ T cells (not recorded which) from PBMCs. All receptors derive from a human donor with aplastic anemia.

The rearrangement links TRBV20-1 to TRBJ2-7; TRBD1 agrees at 9 bases. Germline CDR1 is DFQATT and CDR2 is SNEGSKA (reference sequence). This CDR3 has 16 amino acids. V lost 6 bases to trimming and J lost 5 bases; unmatched junction nucleotides: 17. CDR3: CSAGPAGRTGDDEQYF. The CDR3, as DNA: TGCAGTGCAGGCCCGGCGGGGAGGACAGGGGACGACGAGCAGTACTTC.

The sample holds many counts of this clonotype. This chain connects TRBV19 to TRBJ1-2; D is unclear. CDR1 LNHDA and CDR2 SQIVND come from the germline V gene (reference sequence). This CDR3 region has 14 residues. Trimming removed 6 bases at V and 2 bases at J, with 13 bases between. Here the CDR3 reads CASRLPKRNYGYTF. DNA of the CDR3: TGTGCCAGTAGACTTCCAAAGAGAAACTATGGCTACACCTTC.

The CDR3 DNA sequence: TGTGCCAGCAGCTCAACGACAAAAAATGAGCAGTTCTTC. This encodes CASSSTTKNEQFF. The chain employs TRBV7-2 and TRBJ2-1, with D unresolved. Germline CDR1 SGHTA, CDR2 FQGNSA. The CDR3 spans 13 residues. V lost 4 bases and J 7 bases, leaving 11 bases between the germline ends. Looking up the rest from reference TRBV7-2 and TRBJ2-1 gives the full variable domain: GAGVSQSPSNKVTEKGKDVELRCDPISGHTALYWYRQSLGQGLEFLIYFQGNSAPDKSGLPSDRFSAERTGGSVSTLTIQRTQQEDSAVYLCASSSTTKNEQFFGPGTRLTVL.

This clonotype has a count of ten or more. The chain uses TRBV5-1 and TRBJ2-5; D perhaps matches TRBD2 (6 bases). This CDR3 spans 15 amino acids. Trimming shortened V by 4 bases and J by 2 bases, and 15 bases separated the two germline ends. Germline CDR1 reads SGHRS; CDR2 reads YFSETQ. The CDR3: CASSPMGAGQETQYF. The DNA of the CDR3 is TGCGCCAGCAGCCCGATGGGCGCGGGACAAGAGACCCAGTACTTC. Based on the CDR3 plus reference TRBV5-1 and TRBJ2-5, the full variable domain is KAGVTQTPRYLIKTRGQQVTLSCSPISGHRSVSWYQQTPGQGLQFLFEYFSETQRNKGNFPGRFSGRQFSNSRSEMNVSTLELGDSALYLCASSPMGAGQETQYFGPGTRLLVL.

The chain couples TRBV5-4 to TRBJ2-2; D call uncertain. Trimming took 4 bases from V and 7 from J, leaving 8 bases between them. CDR3 length equals 12 residues. The germline gives CDR1 SGHNT, CDR2 YYREEE (reference sequence). CDR3 amino acids: CASSTRVGELFF. The CDR3 DNA is TGTGCCAGCAGCACTCGCGTCGGGGAGCTGTTTTTT.

Note on this clonotype: A read error may be the cause here, since a much bigger clone is one base away. The chain has TRBV7-2 and TRBJ2-1, with D possibly TRBD2 on 5 matching bases. The CDR3 has 13 residues. V shed 6 bases and J shed 0 bases, with 6 bases lying between them. In germline, CDR1 is SGHTA, CDR2 FQGNSA. The CDR3 DNA reads as TGTGCCAGCAGAGGGAGCTCCTACAATGAGCAGTTCTTC. Translated: CASRGSSYNEQFF.

The chain carries TRBV20-1 and TRBJ2-7, with D perhaps TRBD1 or TRBD2 (7 bases each). Germline V gene lookup returns CDR1 DFQATT and CDR2 SNEGSKA (reference sequence). Trimming left V 2 bases short and J 4 bases short, with 15 bases between. This CDR3 contains 14 residues. The CDR3 here is CSARQGEGPYEQYF. DNA for the CDR3: TGCAGTGCTAGACAGGGGGAGGGCCCATACGAGCAGTACTTC.

This clonotype showed up just once. The J gene is TRBJ2-5, the V gene TRBV2, with 12 nucleotides matching TRBD2. V shed 8 bases and J 5 bases; nucleotides not matched to a gene: 9. The CDR3 loop spans 15 amino acids. Germline V lookup: CDR1 SNHLY, CDR2 FYNNEI. As DNA, the CDR3 is TGTGCCAGCGCAGCGGGACTAGCGGGCGTGGAGACCCAGTACTTC. Translating gives CASAAGLAGVETQYF. Full variable domain (remainder filled in from reference TRBV2 and TRBJ2-5): EPEVTQTPSHQVTQMGQEVILRCVPISNHLYFYWYRQILGQKVEFLVSFYNNEISEKSEIFDDQFSVERPDGSNFTLKIRSTKLEDSAMYFCASAAGLAGVETQYFGPGTRLLVL.

Here the CDR3 reads CASSVLNRTLCGIHSDTQYF. The CDR3, as DNA: TGCGCCAGCAGTGTATTAAACCGGACACTTTGCGGAATACACTCAGATACGCAGTATTTT. The chain recombines TRBV10-1 with TRBJ2-3; perhaps TRBD1 as D (5 bases). Trimming removed 4 bases at V and 4 bases at J, with 30 bases between. This CDR3 is built from 20 residues. Germline-derived CDR1 and CDR2 are WNHNN and SYGVQD (reference sequence).

This clonotype showed up many times. This rearrangement joins TRBV29-1 to TRBJ1-5, with no clear D. The germline V gene encodes CDR1 SQVTM and CDR2 ANQGSEA. Trimming cost V 6 bases and J 5 bases, with 14 bases left between them. The CDR3 is 13 amino acids. The CDR3 loop reads CSVRLDLDQPQHF. The CDR3 nucleotides read TGCAGCGTGCGACTGGATCTAGATCAGCCCCAGCATTTT.

The chain uses TRBV12-3 or TRBV12-4 and TRBJ1-2; D not resolved. This CDR3 is built from 12 residues. The V gene lost 5 bases and the J gene lost 7 bases, with 11 bases spanning the gap. In nucleotides, the CDR3 is TGTGCCAGCAGTCCAACAGAGCGTGGCTACACCTTC. It encodes CASSPTERGYTF.

This clonotype was counted ten times or more. The rearrangement uses TRBV5-5 and TRBJ2-3; possible D gene TRBD2, 6 bases. Germline CDR1 SGHKS, CDR2 YYEKEE (reference sequence). The germline V and J ends were trimmed by 3 bases and 2 bases, with 22 bases remaining between them. The CDR3 extends over 18 amino acids. The CDR3 loop is CASSSNSRRWGLTDTQYF. CDR3 nucleotides: TGTGCCAGCAGCTCCAACAGCCGACGGTGGGGACTCACAGATACGCAGTATTTT.

The rearrangement uses TRBV20-1 and TRBJ2-3; possible D gene TRBD1, 6 bases. The CDR3 has 11 amino acids. CDR1 and CDR2 (germline): DFQATT, SNEGSKA (reference sequence). V lost 2 bases to trimming and J lost 6 bases, with 6 bases between them. The DNA of the CDR3 is TGCAGTGCTAGACAGGGGGATACGCAGTATTTT. Protein product: CSARQGDTQYF.

With regard to this clonotype: Its ends do not fully match the called genes, so a read error is possible. The V and J genes are TRBV2 and TRBJ1-1, with TRBD1 matching 10 bases. The CDR3 length is 15 residues. Germline CDR1 SNHLY, CDR2 FYNNEI. The CDR3 DNA reads as TGTGCCAGCAGGGGCCAGGACAGGGGGGGCACTGAGGCTTTCTTT. Protein sequence: CASRGQDRGGTEAFF.